The 18 T cell receptor beta chains given below trace back to one sample, sequenced in a study of T-cell reconstitution after alpha-beta-depleted transplantation in children (dated by TCRdb to between 2015 and 2016). Library construction relied on PCR. TCRdb shows the sequencer as Illumina HiSeq 2500. Molecular barcoding was employed in the preparation of TCR libraries, with unique molecular identifiers being used to normalize TCRbeta repertoire quantification. Using fastp at Q25 and MiXCR, TCRdb reprocessed the public reads and kept productive beta chains. Every CDR3 protein is listed once, alongside the most common genes and DNA of its rows. The sample table records more than 450,000 distinct CDR3 sequences; approximately 16% of these occur just once. More than 2.5% of the sample is held by the ten biggest clonotypes. Sequences were derived from PBMCs from the stem cell graft donor, sampled from the stem cell graft. These receptors were obtained from a human donor who donated a stem cell graft to a child with acute lymphoblastic leukemia.

This clonotype was counted a few times. The CDR3 region has the DNA TGCAGCGTTGAAGATCCGAACGCCGGGCGACTGTTTTTT. Translation gives CSVEDPNAGRLFF. The V gene is TRBV29-1, the J gene TRBJ1-4; D ambiguous. Between the trimmed V and J ends, which lost 0 bases and 13 bases, there was a span of 15 bases. This CDR3 is 13 amino acids long. Germline values: CDR1 SQVTM, CDR2 ANQGSEA.

This clonotype was seen a few times. The rearrangement links TRBV29-1 to TRBJ1-2; unclear D gene. Trimming removed 5 bases from V and 0 bases from J, with 16 bases in between. The CDR3 extends over 15 amino acids. Germline V gives CDR1 SQVTM, CDR2 ANQGSEA. CDR3 in DNA: TGCAGCGTTCTGTTGGTACGAGTAGCTAACTATGGCTACACCTTC. Translated, it gives CSVLLVRVANYGYTF. Variable domain in full (rest from reference TRBV29-1 and TRBJ1-2): SAVISQKPSRDICQRGTSLTIQCQVDSQVTMMFWYRQQPGQSLTLIATANQGSEATYESGFVIDKFPISRPNLTFSTLTVSNMSPEDSSIYLCSVLLVRVANYGYTFGSGTRLTVV.

The chain has TRBV29-1 and TRBJ2-7; tentatively, D is TRBD2 (6 bases). The V gene's germline CDR1 is SQVTM and CDR2 ANQGSEA. V was pared by 2 bases and J by 1 base, with 15 bases between. This CDR3 has 15 amino acids. DNA of the CDR3: TGCAGCGTTGAACTCGCGGGGAGCGGGTCCTACGAGCAGTACTTC. Protein: CSVELAGSGSYEQYF.

This chain connects TRBV12-3 or TRBV12-4 to TRBJ2-1, with a weak D call TRBD2 (6 bases). Trimming took off 6 bases at V and 7 bases at J, with 19 bases between the two ends. The CDR3 length is 15 residues. CDR3 nucleotide sequence: TGTGCCAGCAGCTTGAGGCAGGGAGGTAATAATGAGCAGTTCTTC. It yields the protein CASSLRQGGNNEQFF.

The CDR3 coding sequence is TGCGCCAGCAGCTACCTAGCGGGCCTCCCTTGGGAGCAGTTCTTC. It is translated as CASSYLAGLPWEQFF. The V gene is TRBV5-1, the J gene TRBJ2-1, with 8 bases matching TRBD2. V gave up 3 bases and J gave up 10 bases; unmatched junction bases: 12. CDR3 length: 15 amino acids. Germline lookup yields CDR1 SGHRS and CDR2 YFSETQ.

This clonotype has only a few counts. The chain links TRBV9 to TRBJ2-3, with D possibly matching TRBD2 (6 bases). Germline V CDR1 and CDR2: SGDLS, YYNGEE. The CDR3 length is 13 residues. Trimming pared 3 bases from V and 6 bases from J, leaving 11 bases between. CDR3 coding DNA: TGTGCCAGCAGCGCTCCACGGGGGGATACGCAGTATTTT. As protein: CASSAPRGDTQYF.

The chain recombines TRBV5-1 with TRBJ2-7; possibly TRBD2 for D (7 bases). V lost 4 bases, J lost 1 base, and 27 bases lay in between. Germline assignment: CDR1 SGHRS and CDR2 YFSETQ. This CDR3 contains 19 residues. The CDR3 is CASSLESRRGAGASYEQYF. The CDR3 DNA reads as TGCGCCAGCAGCCTAGAATCTCGCCGGGGGGCGGGAGCGTCCTACGAGCAGTACTTC.

This chain links TRBV29-1 with TRBJ2-3; D possibly corresponds to TRBD2 (6 bases). Trimming removed 3 bases at V and 5 bases at J, with 12 bases between. Germline CDR1 and CDR2: SQVTM and ANQGSEA. The CDR3 runs to 13 residues. The CDR3 reads CSVDPGVKDTQYF. DNA of the CDR3: TGCAGCGTTGATCCGGGGGTGAAAGATACGCAGTATTTT.

The rearrangement joins TRBV4-1 to TRBJ2-1; TRBD1 is a possible D gene (6 bases). Germline V lookup: CDR1 MGHRA, CDR2 YSYEKL. V was cut by 7 bases and J by 1 base, with 17 bases left in between. The CDR3 has 16 residues. The CDR3 loop reads CASNLGAGASYNEQFF. The CDR3 nucleotides are TGCGCCAGCAATCTAGGGGCAGGGGCATCCTACAATGAGCAGTTCTTC.

This clonotype showed up just a few times. The J gene is TRBJ2-7, the V gene TRBV27; weak D call: TRBD1 (5 bases). The V end lost 4 bases, the J end lost 3 bases, and 13 bases lay between the germline ends. The CDR3 totals 14 residues. Per germline, CDR1 MNHEY and CDR2 SMNVEV (reference sequence). The CDR3 DNA follows: TGTGCCAGCAGTTGGGGCAAGAATTACTACGAGCAGTACTTC. Its protein product is CASSWGKNYYEQYF.

This clonotype was counted a few times. The chain carries TRBV9 and TRBJ1-1; tentative D call: TRBD1 (5 bases). The germline V and J ends were trimmed by 3 bases and 5 bases, with 14 bases remaining between them. Germline assignment: CDR1 SGDLS and CDR2 YYNGEE. This CDR3 has 14 amino acids. Written as DNA, the CDR3 is TGTGCCAGCAGCGACAGGAGGGAGAAGACTGAAGCTTTCTTT. Translated, it gives CASSDRREKTEAFF.

This clonotype appeared many times. The chain recombines TRBV18 with TRBJ2-1, with 14 bases identical to TRBD2. The CDR3 runs 14 residues. Germline CDR1 and CDR2: KGHSH and LQKENI. Losses at the gene ends were 3 bases for V and 8 bases for J; bases not matched to a gene: 0. As DNA, the CDR3 is TGTGCCAGCTCACCGGGACTAGCGGGAGATGAGCAGTTCTTC. Translating it yields CASSPGLAGDEQFF.

The chain employs TRBV15 and TRBJ2-3; D gene uncertain. CDR3 size: 13 residues. Deletions cut 0 bases from V and 5 bases from J, with 6 bases between. Germline CDR1 LNHNV, CDR2 YYDKDF (reference sequence). CDR3 nucleotide sequence: TGTGCCACCAGCAGAGATTGGGGAGATACGCAGTATTTT. Its translation is CATSRDWGDTQYF.

The CDR3 coding sequence is TGTGCCAGCAAACGGGACAGCTACGAGCAGTACTTC. Translated: CASKRDSYEQYF. This chain joins TRBV2 and TRBJ2-7; 7 bases agree with TRBD1. Germline values: CDR1 SNHLY, CDR2 FYNNEI. CDR3 size: 12 residues. The V segment lost 7 bases and the J segment 3 bases; nucleotides outside the gene matches: 3.

On this clonotype itself: In this CDR3 the conserved last residue, phenylalanine or tryptophan, is missing, so a read error is likely. The chain has TRBV12-3 or TRBV12-4 and TRBJ2-3; D is unresolved. V lost 5 bases, J lost 0 bases, and 6 bases lay in between. The CDR3 consists of 13 residues. For the CDR3, the DNA is TGTGCCAGCAGTGTCACCAGCACAGATACGCAGTATTCT. It is translated as CASSVTSTDTQYS.

CDR3: CASPDRPVRLYEQYF. Written as DNA, the CDR3 is TGTGCCAGCCCGGACAGGCCCGTGCGTCTCTACGAGCAGTACTTC. The chain has TRBV27 and TRBJ2-7; 7 bases are a match to TRBD1. Germline loops: CDR1 MNHEY, CDR2 SMNVEV (reference sequence). There are 15 residues in the CDR3. J was trimmed by 3 bases and V by 8 bases; bases with no gene match: 13.

This chain uses TRBV12-3 or TRBV12-4 with TRBJ2-3, with unresolved D. Trimming pared 2 bases from V and 4 bases from J, leaving 7 bases between. The CDR3 runs to 13 residues. The CDR3 spells CASSLHGSDTQYF. CDR3 sequence (DNA): TGTGCCAGCAGTTTACACGGGTCAGATACGCAGTATTTT.

The chain carries TRBV2 and TRBJ2-5, with D uncertain. There are 14 residues in the CDR3. Germline V lookup: CDR1 SNHLY, CDR2 FYNNEI. Trimming cost V 6 bases and J 1 base, with 12 bases left between them. CDR3 DNA sequence: TGTGCCAGCAGGGAACTGAACTTCCAAGAGACCCAGTACTTC. Translated: CASRELNFQETQYF.